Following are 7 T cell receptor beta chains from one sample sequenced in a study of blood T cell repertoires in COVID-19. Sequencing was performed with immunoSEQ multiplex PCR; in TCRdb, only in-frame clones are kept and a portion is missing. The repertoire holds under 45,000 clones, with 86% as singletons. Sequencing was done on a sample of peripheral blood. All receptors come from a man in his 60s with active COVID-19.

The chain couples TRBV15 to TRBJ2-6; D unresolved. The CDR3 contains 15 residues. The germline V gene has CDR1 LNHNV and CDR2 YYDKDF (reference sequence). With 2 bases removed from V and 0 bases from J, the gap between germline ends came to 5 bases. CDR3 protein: CATSRLSSGANVLTF. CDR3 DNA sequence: TGTGCCACCAGCAGACTTAGCTCTGGGGCCAACGTCCTGACTTTC. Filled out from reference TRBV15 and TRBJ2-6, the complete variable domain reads DAMVIQNPRYQVTQFGKPVTLSCSQTLNHNVMYWYQQKSSQAPKLLFHYYDKDFNNEADTPDNFQSRRPNTSFCFLDIRSPGLGDTAMYLCATSRLSSGANVLTFGAGSRLTVL.

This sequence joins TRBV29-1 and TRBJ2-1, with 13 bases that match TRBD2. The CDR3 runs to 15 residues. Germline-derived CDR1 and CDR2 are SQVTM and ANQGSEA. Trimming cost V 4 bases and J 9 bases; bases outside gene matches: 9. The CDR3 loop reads CSVGPGLAGAGEQFF. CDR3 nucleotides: TGCAGCGTTGGGCCTGGACTAGCGGGAGCCGGTGAGCAGTTCTTC.

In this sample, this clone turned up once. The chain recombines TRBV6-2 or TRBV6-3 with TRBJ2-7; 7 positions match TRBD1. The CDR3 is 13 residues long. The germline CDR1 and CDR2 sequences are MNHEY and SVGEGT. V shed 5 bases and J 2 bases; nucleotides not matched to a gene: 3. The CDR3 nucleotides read TGTGCCAGCAGTCGTGGGACAGCCTACGAGCAGTACTTC. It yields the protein CASSRGTAYEQYF.

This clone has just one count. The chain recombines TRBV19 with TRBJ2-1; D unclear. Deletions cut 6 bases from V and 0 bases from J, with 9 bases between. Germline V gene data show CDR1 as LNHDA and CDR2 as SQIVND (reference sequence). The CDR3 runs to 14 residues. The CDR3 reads CASRARPSYNEQFF. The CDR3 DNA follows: TGTGCCAGTAGAGCTAGGCCCTCCTACAATGAGCAGTTCTTC.

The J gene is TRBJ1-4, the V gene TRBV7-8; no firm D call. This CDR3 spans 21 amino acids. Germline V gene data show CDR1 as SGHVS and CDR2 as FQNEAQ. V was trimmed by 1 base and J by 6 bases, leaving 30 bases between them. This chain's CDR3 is CASSLVSIGWEGFNSDEKLFF. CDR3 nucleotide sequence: TGTGCCAGCAGCTTAGTTAGTATAGGGTGGGAGGGATTCAATTCAGATGAAAAACTGTTTTTT.

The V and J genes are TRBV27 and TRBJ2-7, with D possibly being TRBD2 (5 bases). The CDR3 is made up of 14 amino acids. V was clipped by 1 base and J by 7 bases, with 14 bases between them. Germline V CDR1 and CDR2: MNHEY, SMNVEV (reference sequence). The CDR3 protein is CASSLFSLGTEQYF. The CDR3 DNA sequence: TGTGCCAGCAGTTTATTTTCACTAGGTACGGAGCAGTACTTC.

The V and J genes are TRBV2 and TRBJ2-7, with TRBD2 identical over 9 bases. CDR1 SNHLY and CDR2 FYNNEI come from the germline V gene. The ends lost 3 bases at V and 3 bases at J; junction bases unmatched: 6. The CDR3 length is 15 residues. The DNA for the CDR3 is TGTGCCAGCAGTGATAGGCTAGCGGGGATCTACGAGCAGTACTTC. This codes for CASSDRLAGIYEQYF. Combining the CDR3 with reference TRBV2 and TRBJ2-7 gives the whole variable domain EPEVTQTPSHQVTQMGQEVILRCVPISNHLYFYWYRQILGQKVEFLVSFYNNEISEKSEIFDDQFSVERPDGSNFTLKIRSTKLEDSAMYFCASSDRLAGIYEQYFGPGTRLTVT.